This T cell receptor beta chain was sequenced for a study of neurological immune-mediated disorders. This clonotype came up many times. A much bigger clone sits one base away, suggesting this may be a read error. TCRdb re-analysed the 5' RACE reads in MiXCR, keeping a single row per CDR3 protein. The table lists 55,000 to 60,000 distinct CDR3 sequences, roughly 3.3% of them singletons. The CDR3 contains 14 residues. V dropped 3 bases and J dropped 0 bases, with 8 bases sitting between them. This clonotype was sampled from a woman in her thirties with multiple sclerosis. What was sequenced was PBMCs. The V gene is TRBV12-3 or TRBV12-4, the J gene TRBJ1-1, with D hard to call. CDR3 region: CASSFTGMNTEAFF. The DNA of the CDR3 is TGTGCCAGCAGTTTTACGGGGATGAACACTGAAGCTTTCTTT.